This T cell receptor beta chain was obtained from a study of T cells in Graves' hyperthyroidism and ophthalmopathy. This clonotype came up many times. Stable Graves' hyperthyroidism denoted no ophthalmopathy progression over 18 months. Investigators excluded patients with uncontrolled infection, other autoimmune disease, pregnancy or lactation. Amplification targeted TCR beta CDR3 regions from RNA transcripts. HTBI primers were the set used in a first-round RT-PCR of the TCR CDR3. TCRdb processed the multiplex PCR reads anew with MiXCR; each CDR3 protein has one entry. The table records approximately 95,000 distinct CDR3 sequences, approximately 40% of them present only once. Material for sequencing was peripheral blood or thyroid tissue (not recorded which). This clonotype originated in a woman in her thirties with Graves' hyperthyroidism.

The CDR3 DNA is TGTGCCAGCAGCTGGGGACAGGGTGATTCACCCCTCCACTTT. Amino acids: CASSWGQGDSPLHF. The chain links TRBV5-6 to TRBJ1-6, with 9 bases fitting TRBD1. Per the germline V gene, CDR1 is SGHDT and CDR2 is YYEEEE. Trimming took 3 bases from V and 8 from J; bases not matched to a gene: 3. The CDR3 loop spans 14 amino acids.